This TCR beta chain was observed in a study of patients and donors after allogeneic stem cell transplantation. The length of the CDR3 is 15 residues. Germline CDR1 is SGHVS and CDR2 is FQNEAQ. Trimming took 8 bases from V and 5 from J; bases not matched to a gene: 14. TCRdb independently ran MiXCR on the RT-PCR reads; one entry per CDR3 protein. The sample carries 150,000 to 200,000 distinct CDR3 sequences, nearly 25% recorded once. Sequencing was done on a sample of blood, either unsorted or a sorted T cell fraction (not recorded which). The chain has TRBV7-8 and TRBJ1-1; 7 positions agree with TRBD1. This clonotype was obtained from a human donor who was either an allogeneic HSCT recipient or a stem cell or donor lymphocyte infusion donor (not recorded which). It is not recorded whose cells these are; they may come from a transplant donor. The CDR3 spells CASGITGVRNTEAFF. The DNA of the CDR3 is TGTGCCAGCGGGATAACAGGGGTAAGAAATACTGAAGCTTTCTTT.